The T cell receptor beta chain under discussion was sequenced for a study of T cell changes during pregnancy in multiple sclerosis. Some clones are missing from TCRdb's copy, which holds only in-frame ones; the method was immunoSEQ multiplex PCR. The sample consists of some 90,000 clones, around 92% of them appearing once. The V and J ends lost 4 bases and 0 bases respectively, with 15 bases between them. From germline, CDR1 is MDHEN and CDR2 SYDVKM. This CDR3 is 16 amino acids long. The sequenced sample was peripheral blood, obtained after pregnancy. This chain connects TRBV28 to TRBJ1-1; D gene unclear. The receptor's source is a female donor in good health, enrolled as a control in a pregnancy study. The CDR3 DNA sequence: TGTGCCAGCAGTTCCCTTTGGCCCGCGGTGAACACTGAAGCTTTCTTT. It translates to CASSSLWPAVNTEAFF.